One and the same sample provided the 30 T cell receptor beta chains below, sequenced in a study of identical twins. Using its own MiXCR run on the 5' RACE reads, TCRdb lists one record per CDR3 protein. The sample lists some 900,000 distinct CDR3 sequences, around 12% occurring once. These data were also filed under a second study, of yellow fever vaccine responses in identical twins.

Sequencing was performed on PBMCs. All receptors derive from a young woman in good health.

The sample holds many counts of this clonotype. This chain connects TRBV2 to TRBJ2-2; D is ambiguous. Germline V gene data show CDR1 as SNHLY and CDR2 as FYNNEI. The CDR3 runs to 14 residues. Trimming removed 8 bases at V and 3 bases at J, with 13 bases between. The CDR3 protein is CASDGSSHTGELFF. DNA for the CDR3: TGTGCCAGCGACGGTTCGTCCCACACCGGGGAGCTGTTTTTT. The whole variable domain, filled in from reference TRBV2 and TRBJ2-2, reads EPEVTQTPSHQVTQMGQEVILRCVPISNHLYFYWYRQILGQKVEFLVSFYNNEISEKSEIFDDQFSVERPDGSNFTLKIRSTKLEDSAMYFCASDGSSHTGELFFGEGSRLTVL.

Many counts were recorded for this clonotype. CDR3 protein: CASSLVGSGAKNTEAFF. The CDR3 nucleotides read TGTGCCAGCAGTTTAGTTGGGTCTGGGGCGAAGAACACTGAAGCTTTCTTT. The chain joins TRBV12-3 or TRBV12-4 to TRBJ1-1; tentative D call: TRBD1 (5 bases). V was shortened by 1 base and J by 1 base, with 16 bases between the two germline ends. The CDR3 loop spans 17 amino acids.

This clonotype was picked up a small number of times. This chain joins TRBV6-2 or TRBV6-3 and TRBJ2-3; D possibly corresponds to TRBD1 (5 bases). Looked up from germline, CDR1 is MNHEY and CDR2 is SVGEGT. V dropped 7 bases and J dropped 1 base, with 15 bases sitting between them. CDR3 length: 15 amino acids. The CDR3 DNA sequence: TGTGCCAGCAATGTGCTACAAGGGGGCACAGATACGCAGTATTTT. Its translation: CASNVLQGGTDTQYF.

The chain recombines TRBV11-3 with TRBJ2-5, with no clear D. This CDR3 comprises 13 residues. V shed 2 bases and J shed 0 bases, with 4 bases lying between them. The germline gives CDR1 SGHNT, CDR2 YENEEA. DNA of the CDR3: TGTGCCAGCAGCTTACCGGACCAAGAGACCCAGTACTTC. As protein: CASSLPDQETQYF.

This clonotype was observed a few times. This chain links TRBV6-5 with TRBJ1-1, with a possible D match to TRBD1 (5 bases). The CDR3 contains 15 residues. With 0 bases removed from V and 0 bases from J, the gap between germline ends came to 8 bases. Germline V gene data show CDR1 as MNHEY and CDR2 as SVGAGI. The CDR3 DNA is TGTGCCAGCAGTTACTCGGAGGGGCTGAACACTGAAGCTTTCTTT. Translated: CASSYSEGLNTEAFF.

This rearrangement joins TRBV9 to TRBJ2-1; a possible D gene is TRBD1 (5 bases). This CDR3 is 13 amino acids long. V gave up 4 bases and J gave up 6 bases, with 11 bases separating them. Germline values: CDR1 SGDLS, CDR2 YYNGEE. This chain's CDR3 is CASSPRQSNEQFF. The CDR3, as DNA: TGTGCCAGCAGCCCCCGACAGAGCAATGAGCAGTTCTTC.

V gene TRBV12-3 or TRBV12-4 combines with J gene TRBJ2-3, with D perhaps matching TRBD2 (6 bases). V lost 5 bases to trimming and J lost 5 bases, with 20 bases between them. The CDR3 extends over 16 amino acids. CDR3 protein: CASSRTTGTPGDTQYF. CDR3 nucleotide sequence: TGTGCCAGCAGTCGGACTACCGGGACGCCCGGAGATACGCAGTATTTT.

This clonotype was seen only a few times. The CDR3 loop is CSPRLAGGTQYF. Here the CDR3 DNA reads TGCAGCCCAAGACTAGCGGGAGGGACCCAGTACTTC. This rearrangement joins TRBV29-1 to TRBJ2-5; 13 nucleotides match TRBD2. CDR3 length: 12 amino acids. Germline trimming cut 8 bases from V and 7 bases from J; bases unmatched to any gene: 4. CDR1 and CDR2 from the germline V gene are SQVTM and ANQGSEA.

This clonotype was seen more than once but under ten times. The chain carries TRBV7-2 and TRBJ2-5, with D perhaps being TRBD1 or TRBD2 (5 bases each). V lost 5 bases and J lost 1, with 11 bases in between. The CDR3 runs 14 residues. CDR1 is SGHTA and CDR2 is FQGNSA in the germline V gene. The DNA of the CDR3 is TGTGCCAGCAGCACGGGACCCCTCCAAGAGACCCAGTACTTC. As protein: CASSTGPLQETQYF.

This rearrangement joins TRBV6-2 or TRBV6-3 to TRBJ1-2; D is perhaps TRBD1 (6 bases). The CDR3 totals 12 residues. Per the germline V gene, CDR1 is MNHEY and CDR2 is SVGEGT. V lost 6 bases to trimming and J lost 8 bases, with 13 bases between them. Written as DNA, the CDR3 is TGTGCCAGCAGCGATGGGACACGAGGCTACACCTTC. Translation: CASSDGTRGYTF.

The V gene is TRBV11-2, the J gene TRBJ2-7, with 7 bases matching TRBD1. The germline gives CDR1 SGHAT, CDR2 FQNNGV. J was trimmed by 5 bases and V by 5 bases; bases with no gene match: 3. This CDR3 region has 12 residues. The CDR3 here is CASSLTGNEQYV. The CDR3 nucleotides are TGTGCCAGCAGCCTGACAGGGAACGAGCAGTACGTC.

This clonotype has a count of ten or more. The rearrangement uses TRBV12-3 or TRBV12-4 and TRBJ1-5, with unresolved D. The CDR3 contains 13 residues. The V gene lost 2 bases and the J gene lost 0 bases, with 2 bases spanning the gap. Here the CDR3 DNA reads TGTGCCAGCAGTTTATTTAGCAATCAGCCCCAGCATTTT. Translating gives CASSLFSNQPQHF.

This clonotype was observed a handful of times. The genes are TRBV20-1 and TRBJ1-1, with TRBD1 identical over 7 bases. The length of the CDR3 is 16 residues. Germline CDR1 reads DFQATT; CDR2 reads SNEGSKA (reference sequence). V dropped 6 bases and J dropped 0; count of bases not matched to a gene: 13. Here the CDR3 DNA reads TGCAGTGCCCCGGCACAGGGGAAGGGGATGAACACTGAAGCTTTCTTT. Translated: CSAPAQGKGMNTEAFF.

This clonotype was found a few times. The CDR3 DNA sequence: TGTGCCAGCAGTTTCCCCCAGACCGGGACAGGGTATGGCTACACCTTC. Its translation is CASSFPQTGTGYGYTF. The chain links TRBV12-3 or TRBV12-4 to TRBJ1-2; 9 bases are shared with TRBD1. V lost 3 bases to trimming and J lost 5 bases; unmatched junction nucleotides: 10. There are 16 residues in the CDR3.

In this sample, this clonotype turned up a few times. The CDR3 nucleotides read TGTGCCAGCACCTTGGCAGCGGGCTCCTACAATGAGCAGTTCTTC. Encoded protein: CASTLAAGSYNEQFF. V and J are TRBV12-3 or TRBV12-4 and TRBJ2-1; D might be TRBD2 (6 bases). V dropped 7 bases and J dropped 0 bases, with 13 bases sitting between them. The CDR3 consists of 15 residues.

This clonotype was observed many times. The V and J genes are TRBV28 and TRBJ2-7; 9 bases are shared with TRBD1. This CDR3 comprises 16 residues. The germline V gene encodes CDR1 MDHEN and CDR2 SYDVKM. Trimming at V came to 6 bases and at J to 7 bases, leaving 16 bases not matched to a gene. CDR3 coding DNA: TGTGCCAGCAGCCCACGAGTAGGGACAGGGAAGTTTGAGCAGTACGTC. This codes for CASSPRVGTGKFEQYV.

This clonotype has a handful of counts. The chain couples TRBV14 to TRBJ2-1, with D uncertain. Germline lookup yields CDR1 SGHDN and CDR2 FVKESK. This CDR3 contains 14 residues. The V end was cut by 3 bases, the J end by 5 bases, with 11 bases between. CDR3 loop: CASSQLGRNNEQFF. The CDR3 DNA is TGTGCCAGCAGCCAGCTTGGGCGGAACAATGAGCAGTTCTTC.

At least ten counts were recorded for this clonotype. V is TRBV12-3 or TRBV12-4 and J is TRBJ2-3; D is uncertain. V was pared by 3 bases and J by 2 bases, with 12 bases between. CDR3 length: 15 residues. CDR3 sequence reads: CASSFGPPSTDTQYF. In DNA form, the CDR3 reads TGTGCCAGCAGTTTCGGCCCTCCTTCCACAGATACGCAGTATTTT.

CDR3 sequence reads: CASSLEGGQAYEQYF. The CDR3 region has the DNA TGTGCCAGCAGCTTAGAAGGTGGCCAAGCCTACGAGCAGTACTTC. The chain couples TRBV7-9 to TRBJ2-7; D remains ambiguous. CDR1 is SEHNR and CDR2 is FQNEAQ in the germline V gene (reference sequence). V lost 1 base and J 2 bases, leaving 12 bases between the germline ends. This CDR3 has 15 amino acids.

The chain has TRBV4-1 and TRBJ2-2, with D hard to call. Germline V gene sequence: CDR1 MGHRA, CDR2 YSYEKL. Trimming took 6 bases from V and 0 from J, leaving 17 bases between them. This CDR3 contains 17 residues. For the CDR3, the DNA is TGCGCCAGCAGTTCTCCAGAGCAAGGCGCGAACACCGGGGAGCTGTTTTTT. It codes for CASSSPEQGANTGELFF.

The rearrangement uses TRBV19 and TRBJ2-1; 7 bases fit TRBD2. The V gene end was trimmed by 5 bases and the J gene end by 8 bases; junction bases not matched to a gene: 9. The CDR3 has 14 amino acids. Germline assignment: CDR1 LNHDA and CDR2 SQIVND (reference sequence). CDR3 nucleotides: TGTGCCAGTAGTCCGGGACTAATGACGGATGAGCAGTTCTTC. It specifies CASSPGLMTDEQFF.

The V call is TRBV11-2, the J call TRBJ2-7; 14 bases are shared with TRBD2. The V gene end was trimmed by 5 bases and the J gene end by 4 bases; junction bases not matched to a gene: 7. Looked up from germline, CDR1 is SGHAT and CDR2 is FQNNGV. CDR3 length equals 16 residues. Here the CDR3 reads CASSPHGTSGRYEQYF. As DNA, the CDR3 is TGTGCCAGCAGCCCACATGGGACTAGCGGGAGATACGAGCAGTACTTC.

This clonotype was observed a handful of times. The chain links TRBV5-1 to TRBJ1-2; 9 bases line up with TRBD1. This CDR3 spans 13 amino acids. V lost 4 bases and J lost 6; bases outside the gene matches: 4. The V gene's germline CDR1 is SGHRS and CDR2 YFSETQ. The CDR3 here is CASSIGTGNGYTF. The CDR3 DNA follows: TGCGCCAGCAGCATAGGGACAGGGAATGGCTACACCTTC.

This clonotype was observed a few times. The rearrangement links TRBV4-1 to TRBJ2-5; the match to TRBD2 covers 7 bases. V dropped 1 base and J dropped 1; count of bases not matched to a gene: 6. Germline loops: CDR1 MGHRA, CDR2 YSYEKL. The CDR3 consists of 16 residues. The CDR3 DNA is TGCGCCAGCAGCCAAGTTGCGGGAGTGGTCCAAGAGACCCAGTACTTC. It specifies CASSQVAGVVQETQYF.

V is TRBV29-1 and J is TRBJ2-5; no firm D call. The CDR3 runs 12 residues. The germline V gene encodes CDR1 SQVTM and CDR2 ANQGSEA. Trimming left V 7 bases short and J 7 bases short, with 16 bases between. CDR3 residues: CSAVRQLGTQYF. The CDR3 bases are TGCAGCGCCGTGAGGCAACTCGGGACCCAGTACTTC.

This clonotype was counted a few times. The rearrangement joins TRBV12-3 or TRBV12-4 to TRBJ2-5; 9 bases are a match to TRBD2. The CDR3 covers 15 residues. J was trimmed by 4 bases and V by 0 bases; bases with no gene match: 3. The CDR3 spells CASSLALAGLETQYF. The CDR3 nucleotides are TGTGCCAGCAGTTTAGCACTAGCGGGCCTAGAGACCCAGTACTTC.

V gene TRBV20-1 combines with J gene TRBJ2-3; 7 bases are shared with TRBD2. V was pared by 5 bases and J by 4 bases, with 9 bases of the junction left unmatched. The CDR3 has 14 residues. The V gene's germline CDR1 is DFQATT and CDR2 SNEGSKA (reference sequence). The DNA for the CDR3 is TGCAGTGCTTCCGGGAGGCTGGGGGCAGATACGCAGTATTTT. Protein product: CSASGRLGADTQYF.

V is TRBV4-1 and J is TRBJ2-7, with D unclear. Trimming removed 1 base from V and 2 bases from J, with 9 bases in between. Germline loops: CDR1 MGHRA, CDR2 YSYEKL. The CDR3 length is 14 residues. The CDR3 reads CASSQARPPYEQYF. The CDR3, as DNA: TGCGCCAGCAGCCAAGCCCGCCCCCCCTACGAGCAGTACTTC.

J is TRBJ1-2 and V is TRBV20-1; D uncertain. Germline V gene sequence: CDR1 DFQATT, CDR2 SNEGSKA (reference sequence). This CDR3 has 12 amino acids. Trimming took 5 bases from V and 2 from J, leaving 9 bases between them. CDR3 in amino acids: CSAPGHNYGYTF. The CDR3 DNA sequence: TGCAGTGCTCCCGGGCACAACTATGGCTACACCTTC.

V and J are TRBV29-1 and TRBJ2-1; 7 nucleotides match TRBD1. The germline gives CDR1 SQVTM, CDR2 ANQGSEA. This CDR3 spans 15 amino acids. V lost 5 bases to trimming and J lost 5 bases; unmatched junction nucleotides: 12. CDR3 coding DNA: TGCAGCGTTAAATTCTATGGGACAGCAAACAATGAGCAGTTCTTC. This encodes CSVKFYGTANNEQFF.